This T cell receptor (beta chain) comes out of a study of blood T cell repertoires in COVID-19. Study context: Sites across the United States, Italy and Spain contributed samples from acute and convalescent COVID-19. PBMCs, B-cell-depleted T cells, or T cells were the source of the cDNA or gDNA that made up the material.

Original data processing: Estimation of nucleated cell counts relied on the amplification of reference gene primers. Method: immunoSEQ multiplex PCR; TCRdb's copy keeps in-frame clones and lacks some. The V and J calls and clone size were taken over from that table, and D and trimming were inferred from the DNA. The sample contains 30,000 to 35,000 clones, 70% to 80% of which appear only once. CDR1 and CDR2 from the germline V gene are MNHEY and SMNVEV (reference sequence). V was shortened by 3 bases and J by 3 bases, with 9 bases between the two germline ends. The CDR3 is 14 amino acids. This clone has just a few counts.

Sample: peripheral blood. The gene calls are TRBV27 and TRBJ1-3; possible D gene TRBD1, 5 bases. The TCR originated in a woman aged 60-70 years with acute or convalescent COVID-19. CDR3 nucleotides: TGTGCCAGCAGTTTCGGGGGGTATGGAAACACCATATATTTT. Translating it yields CASSFGGYGNTIYF.